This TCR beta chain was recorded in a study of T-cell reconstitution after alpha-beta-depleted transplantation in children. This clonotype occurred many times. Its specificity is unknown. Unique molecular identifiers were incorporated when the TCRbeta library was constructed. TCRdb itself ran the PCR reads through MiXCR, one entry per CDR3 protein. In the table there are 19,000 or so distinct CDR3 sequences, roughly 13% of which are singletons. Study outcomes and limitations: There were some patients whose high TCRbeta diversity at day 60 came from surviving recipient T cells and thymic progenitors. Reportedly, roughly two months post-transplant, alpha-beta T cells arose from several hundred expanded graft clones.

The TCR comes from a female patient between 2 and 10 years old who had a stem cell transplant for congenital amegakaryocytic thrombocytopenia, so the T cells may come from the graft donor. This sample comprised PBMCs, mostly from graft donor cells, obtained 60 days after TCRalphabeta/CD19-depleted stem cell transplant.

CDR3 bases: TGCAGTGCTAGCTACCCCGGACAGGTCCTCACAGATACGCAGTATTTT. This encodes CSASYPGQVLTDTQYF. This chain uses TRBV20-1 with TRBJ2-3; the match to TRBD1 covers 7 bases. Germline V CDR1 and CDR2: DFQATT, SNEGSKA (reference sequence). The CDR3 is 16 residues long. Trimming at V came to 3 bases and at J to 2 bases, leaving 11 bases not matched to a gene.